Each of the 4 T cell receptor beta chains below was sequenced from the same sample in a study of Ad26.COV2.S vaccination and SARS-CoV-2 variants. Sequencing was performed with immunoSEQ multiplex PCR; in TCRdb, only in-frame clones are kept and a portion is missing. Of approximately 90,000 clones listed, roughly 85% are singletons. Sample: peripheral blood, taken after recovery from COVID-19. These receptors all stem from a human donor who had recovered from COVID-19.

This clone turned up a few times. The chain links TRBV19 to TRBJ1-4; no clear D. The CDR3 is made up of 13 amino acids. V dropped 3 bases and J dropped 5 bases, with 7 bases sitting between them. From germline, CDR1 is LNHDA and CDR2 SQIVND (reference sequence). The CDR3 sequence is CASSIYKNEKLFF. The CDR3 nucleotides read TGTGCCAGTAGTATCTATAAAAATGAAAAACTGTTTTTT.

The chain recombines TRBV19 with TRBJ2-7; tentatively, D is TRBD2 (6 bases). Germline lookup yields CDR1 LNHDA and CDR2 SQIVND (reference sequence). This CDR3 has 13 residues. V lost 7 bases, J lost 5 bases, and 15 bases lay in between. CDR3 sequence (DNA): TGTGCCAGTACTCCCGCGGGGCGGGACGAGCAGTACTTC. Protein sequence: CASTPAGRDEQYF.

The chain uses TRBV5-5 and TRBJ2-1, with 8 positions matching TRBD2. The CDR3 sequence is 18 residues long. Germline V gives CDR1 SGHKS, CDR2 YYEKEE (reference sequence). Trimming cost V 1 base and J 0 bases; bases outside gene matches: 9. The DNA for the CDR3 is TGTGCCAGCAGCTTGAGGGCGGAGCGGGAGAGCTCCTACAATGAGCAGTTCTTC. Amino acid sequence: CASSLRAERESSYNEQFF.

The gene calls are TRBV7-2 and TRBJ2-7, with unresolved D. V lost 1 base and J 3 bases, leaving 16 bases between the germline ends. This CDR3 is 16 amino acids long. Germline V gene lookup returns CDR1 SGHTA and CDR2 FQGNSA. The CDR3 loop reads CASSLGSRMEYYEQYF. Written as DNA, the CDR3 is TGTGCCAGCAGCTTAGGGTCCCGCATGGAATACTACGAGCAGTACTTC.